These 30 T cell receptor beta chains originate from one sample sequenced in a study of T-cell reconstitution after alpha-beta-depleted transplantation in children. Researchers prepared the TCRbeta library using unique molecular identifiers, the study reports. One entry per CDR3 protein, called by TCRdb with MiXCR from the PCR reads. The repertoire holds about 400,000 distinct CDR3 sequences, with 20% as singletons. The sample here was PBMCs from the stem cell graft donor, taken from the stem cell graft. Source of these receptors: a human donor who donated a stem cell graft to a child with acute myeloid leukemia.

The gene calls are TRBV27 and TRBJ1-6, with D possibly TRBD1 on 5 matching bases. V dropped 1 base and J dropped 7 bases, with 11 bases sitting between them. Germline CDR1 reads MNHEY; CDR2 reads SMNVEV (reference sequence). The length of the CDR3 is 15 residues. CDR3 DNA sequence: TGTGCCAGCAGTTTATGGCCGGGGACGAATTCACCCCTCCACTTT. Translated, it gives CASSLWPGTNSPLHF.

This chain joins TRBV24-1 and TRBJ2-1; the D gene could be TRBD1 or TRBD2 (6 bases each). The V gene lost 3 bases and the J gene lost 8 bases, with 16 bases spanning the gap. The CDR3 runs 15 residues. Per the germline V gene, CDR1 is KGHDR and CDR2 is SFDVKD. The CDR3, as DNA: TGTGCCACCAGTGATGTCAGGGGAGGAGTCGATGAGCAGTTCTTC. Translated: CATSDVRGGVDEQFF.

This chain links TRBV7-3 with TRBJ2-3, with 8 nucleotides matching TRBD2. CDR1 is SGHTA and CDR2 is FQGTGA in the germline V gene. V lost 5 bases and J lost 0; bases outside the gene matches: 7. CDR3 length equals 16 residues. The DNA of the CDR3 is TGTGCCAGCAGCCCCGGACTAGCTGTTAGCACAGATACGCAGTATTTT. The encoded protein is CASSPGLAVSTDTQYF.

In its sample, this clonotype was seen many times. V is TRBV29-1 and J is TRBJ2-3; D may match TRBD1 or TRBD2 (6 bases each). Trimming cost V 7 bases and J 2 bases, with 19 bases left between them. Germline-derived CDR1 and CDR2 are SQVTM and ANQGSEA. The CDR3 spans 15 residues. Written as DNA, the CDR3 is TGCAGCGCTCCTGGAAATCGGGGGCCCACAGATACGCAGTATTTT. It specifies CSAPGNRGPTDTQYF.

In this sample, this clonotype turned up a few times. The chain employs TRBV24-1 and TRBJ2-1; D might be TRBD1 or TRBD2, each matching 5 bases. Germline V gene lookup returns CDR1 KGHDR and CDR2 SFDVKD. CDR3 length: 15 residues. The V and J ends lost 5 bases and 5 bases respectively, with 15 bases between them. The CDR3 reads CATSGSGTRNNEQFF. DNA of the CDR3: TGTGCCACCAGTGGTTCCGGGACGAGGAACAATGAGCAGTTCTTC.

This clonotype was counted many times. The V call is TRBV6-5, the J call TRBJ2-3, with TRBD1 as a possible D gene (6 bases). This CDR3 has 15 residues. V dropped 0 bases and J dropped 6 bases, with 13 bases sitting between them. Per germline, CDR1 MNHEY and CDR2 SVGAGI. For the CDR3, the DNA is TGTGCCAGCAGTTACTCCTTGACAGGTCCCGATACGCAGTATTTT. Translated, it gives CASSYSLTGPDTQYF.

This sequence joins TRBV27 and TRBJ2-6; tentative D call: TRBD1 (6 bases). Germline assignment: CDR1 MNHEY and CDR2 SMNVEV (reference sequence). This CDR3 has 18 amino acids. The ends were cut back, 4 bases at V and 0 bases at J, with 16 bases in the middle. DNA for the CDR3: TGTGCCAGCAGTTCAACAGGGCGTGCCCTCTCTGGGGCCAACGTCCTGACTTTC. It codes for CASSSTGRALSGANVLTF.

This clonotype has more than one count but fewer than ten. The rearrangement joins TRBV11-2 to TRBJ2-3; TRBD2 matches 9 bases. V trimming: 1 base; J trimming: 4 bases; junction bases outside the gene matches: 9. CDR3 length equals 17 residues. Germline V gene data show CDR1 as SGHAT and CDR2 as FQNNGV. The CDR3 sequence: CASSLGRLREGPDTQYF. DNA of the CDR3: TGTGCCAGCAGCTTAGGTCGTTTGCGGGAGGGCCCAGATACGCAGTATTTT.

V is TRBV12-3 or TRBV12-4 and J is TRBJ2-1; D unclear. Deletions cut 2 bases from V and 9 bases from J, with 5 bases between. This CDR3 is built from 11 residues. The CDR3 loop reads CASSLMAEQFF. The CDR3 DNA follows: TGTGCCAGCAGTTTAATGGCTGAGCAGTTCTTC.

There are a few counts of this clonotype. The chain uses TRBV5-1 and TRBJ1-1, with D possibly TRBD1 on 5 matching bases. V gave up 4 bases and J gave up 0 bases, with 16 bases separating them. The CDR3 extends over 16 amino acids. Germline CDR1 SGHRS, CDR2 YFSETQ. CDR3 nucleotide sequence: TGCGCCAGCAGCCTGGGATACAGGCCCTTGAACACTGAAGCTTTCTTT. The encoded protein is CASSLGYRPLNTEAFF.

In DNA form, the CDR3 reads TGTGCCAGCAGTTTGATTGCTAGCTCCTACGAGCAGTACTTC. It translates to CASSLIASSYEQYF. The gene calls are TRBV12-3 or TRBV12-4 and TRBJ2-7; D is ambiguous. Between the trimmed V and J ends, which lost 3 bases and 0 bases, there was a span of 9 bases. CDR3 length equals 14 residues.

The V and J genes are TRBV20-1 and TRBJ2-1; TRBD2 aligns across 8 bases. The J segment lost 0 bases and the V segment lost 3 bases, leaving 7 bases of the junction unmatched. This CDR3 has 16 amino acids. Germline V CDR1 and CDR2: DFQATT, SNEGSKA (reference sequence). CDR3: CSASRPGGSSYNEQFF. CDR3 coding DNA: TGCAGTGCTAGCCGACCGGGAGGGTCCTCCTACAATGAGCAGTTCTTC.

CDR3 in amino acids: CASSPRWSDTQYF. The CDR3 DNA reads TGTGCCAGCAGCCCCCGCTGGTCAGATACGCAGTATTTT. The gene calls are TRBV9 and TRBJ2-3; D unresolved. Germline loops: CDR1 SGDLS, CDR2 YYNGEE. The CDR3 contains 13 residues. V lost 4 bases and J 4 bases, leaving 10 bases between the germline ends.

This clonotype was found many times. The V call is TRBV6-4, the J call TRBJ2-4; D gene uncertain. There are 14 residues in the CDR3. Trimming removed 0 bases at V and 8 bases at J, with 11 bases between. Germline V lookup: CDR1 MRHNA, CDR2 SNTAGT. CDR3 sequence reads: CASSDSCQYDIQYF. DNA of the CDR3: TGTGCCAGCAGTGACTCGTGTCAGTATGACATTCAGTACTTC.

This chain links TRBV18 with TRBJ2-1; maybe TRBD2 (5 bases). CDR1 and CDR2 from the germline V gene are KGHSH and LQKENI. This CDR3 spans 12 amino acids. The germline V and J ends were trimmed by 6 bases and 10 bases, with 13 bases remaining between them. As DNA, the CDR3 is TGTGCCAGCTCGCCTACTAGAAACGAGCAGTTCTTC. Translating gives CASSPTRNEQFF. Variable domain in full (rest from reference TRBV18 and TRBJ2-1): NAGVMQNPRHLVRRRGQEARLRCSPMKGHSHVYWYRQLPEEGLKFMVYLQKENIIDESGMPKERFSAEFPKEGPSILRIQQVVRGDSAAYFCASSPTRNEQFFGPGTRLTVL.

V gene TRBV10-2 combines with J gene TRBJ2-7, with a tentative D call TRBD2 (6 bases). Trimming took 7 bases from V and 0 from J, leaving 16 bases between them. This CDR3 contains 15 residues. In germline, CDR1 is WSHSY, CDR2 SAAADI. CDR3 protein: CASTGGGGISYEQYF. CDR3 nucleotides: TGCGCCAGCACCGGGGGAGGCGGTATCTCCTACGAGCAGTACTTC.

The V and J genes are TRBV7-8 and TRBJ1-5; weak D call: TRBD1 (6 bases). Germline V CDR1 and CDR2: SGHVS, FQNEAQ. CDR3 length: 15 residues. V lost 1 base and J lost 4, with 11 bases in between. The chain's CDR3 is CASSLESRGNQPQHF. As DNA, the CDR3 is TGTGCCAGCAGCTTAGAAAGCAGGGGAAATCAGCCCCAGCATTTT.

About this clonotype: A read error may produce the germline difference seen at one junction end. The chain is built from TRBV20-1 and TRBJ2-1, with TRBD2 matching 9 bases. This CDR3 is built from 14 residues. Germline CDR1 is DFQATT and CDR2 is SNEGSKA (reference sequence). The CDR3 spells CSARDGLAKNEQFF. DNA for the CDR3: TGCAGTGCCAGAGACGGACTAGCGAAAAATGAGCAGTTCTTC.

There are a few counts of this clonotype. The V call is TRBV5-6, the J call TRBJ2-4, with D uncertain. V lost 3 bases, J lost 0 bases, and 10 bases lay in between. The CDR3 runs to 15 residues. Germline values: CDR1 SGHDT, CDR2 YYEEEE. CDR3 residues: CASSSGTLAKNIQYF. The CDR3 nucleotides are TGTGCCAGCAGCTCGGGCACCCTAGCCAAAAACATTCAGTACTTC.

This clonotype was seen only a few times. The chain employs TRBV10-3 and TRBJ1-1; 7 bases align to TRBD1. In germline, CDR1 is ENHRY, CDR2 SYGVKD. The CDR3 sequence is 14 residues long. J gave up 6 bases and V 4 bases, and 8 bases lay outside the gene matches. The CDR3 coding sequence is TGTGCCATCAGTGGGCAGGGGGTCGGGTCTGAAGCTTTCTTT. Its protein product is CAISGQGVGSEAFF.

This clonotype was seen a handful of times. This chain links TRBV10-3 with TRBJ2-1; 7 nucleotides agree with TRBD2. This CDR3 is 15 amino acids long. The V and J ends lost 6 bases and 0 bases, in that order; junction bases with no gene match: 5. In germline, CDR1 is ENHRY, CDR2 SYGVKD. The CDR3 loop is CAISEKRGSYNEQFF. The CDR3 DNA is TGTGCCATCAGCGAGAAGCGGGGCTCCTACAATGAGCAGTTCTTC.

This clonotype was detected many times. The rearrangement joins TRBV20-1 to TRBJ2-7; no clear D gene. This CDR3 contains 11 residues. The germline gives CDR1 DFQATT, CDR2 SNEGSKA (reference sequence). V was clipped by 5 bases and J by 1 base, with 6 bases between them. The CDR3 region is CSALRSYEQYF. DNA of the CDR3: TGCAGTGCTCTTCGGTCCTACGAGCAGTACTTC.

This clonotype was picked up a small number of times. This chain uses TRBV6-1 with TRBJ1-1; D unclear. Germline V gene data show CDR1 as MNHNS and CDR2 as SASEGT. The ends were cut back, 7 bases at V and 1 base at J, with 10 bases in the middle. This CDR3 is 13 amino acids long. CDR3 bases: TGTGCCAGCATGCGCCCTGGGAACACTGAAGCTTTCTTT. Translated: CASMRPGNTEAFF.

J is TRBJ2-7 and V is TRBV6-1; 7 positions agree with TRBD1. Per germline, CDR1 MNHNS and CDR2 SASEGT. This CDR3 spans 15 amino acids. The J segment lost 3 bases and the V segment lost 6 bases, leaving 11 bases of the junction unmatched. CDR3 sequence reads: CASSNTGTEHYEQYF. The CDR3 DNA reads TGTGCCAGCAGCAATACCGGGACAGAACACTACGAGCAGTACTTC.

This clonotype was detected a few times. V usage is TRBV6-2 or TRBV6-3 and J usage is TRBJ1-1; TRBD1 aligns across 7 bases. The CDR3 contains 12 residues. V dropped 9 bases and J dropped 5; count of bases not matched to a gene: 6. Germline-derived CDR1 and CDR2 are MNHEY and SVGEGT. The CDR3 DNA reads as TGTGCCAGAGACAGGGAGAATACTGAAGCTTTCTTT. Translation gives CARDRENTEAFF.

This clonotype came up many times. V gene TRBV29-1 combines with J gene TRBJ2-3; 11 nucleotides line up with TRBD2. CDR3 length: 15 amino acids. The V gene end was trimmed by 6 bases and the J gene end by 1 base; junction bases not matched to a gene: 6. Germline lookup yields CDR1 SQVTM and CDR2 ANQGSEA. The DNA for the CDR3 is TGCAGCGTGCACCTTAGCGGGAGGGGCACAGATACGCAGTATTTT. This encodes CSVHLSGRGTDTQYF.

The chain combines TRBV10-2 with TRBJ2-4, with TRBD1 matching over 7 bases. The CDR3 spans 19 residues. From germline, CDR1 is WSHSY and CDR2 SAAADI. The V gene end was trimmed by 4 bases and the J gene end by 8 bases; junction bases not matched to a gene: 23. The CDR3 region has the DNA TGCGCCAGCAGTGGGGATCCCGGACAGGTGTCCTATACGAAAGACATTCAGTACTTC. This gives the protein CASSGDPGQVSYTKDIQYF.

This clonotype was detected many times. This rearrangement joins TRBV29-1 to TRBJ2-1; 8 bases are shared with TRBD2. CDR1 and CDR2 (germline): SQVTM, ANQGSEA. The CDR3 extends over 15 amino acids. After removal of 4 bases from V and 3 bases from J, the junction contained 8 bases not matched to a gene. For the CDR3, the DNA is TGCAGCGTTGTTGACTGGACTAGCCTCTACAATGAGCAGTTCTTC. Amino acid sequence: CSVVDWTSLYNEQFF.

The V gene is TRBV12-3 or TRBV12-4, the J gene TRBJ2-4; D possibly corresponds to TRBD1 (6 bases). The CDR3 extends over 15 amino acids. Trimming took 7 bases from V and 1 from J, leaving 14 bases between them. The CDR3 DNA follows: TGTGCCAGCACTCCCGGGACACAGGCCAAAAACATTCAGTACTTC. Protein: CASTPGTQAKNIQYF.

The gene calls are TRBV7-2 and TRBJ2-3, with D uncertain. Germline assignment: CDR1 SGHTA and CDR2 FQGNSA. CDR3 size: 16 residues. V lost 5 bases and J 2 bases, leaving 17 bases between the germline ends. In nucleotides, the CDR3 is TGTGCCAGCAGCCAAAGGCGCCTAGGTAACACAGATACGCAGTATTTT. Its protein is CASSQRRLGNTDTQYF.